The 19 T cell receptor beta chains reported below all come from one sample, sequenced in a study of cytomegalovirus exposure and HLA in healthy donors. Primers: 60 Vbeta forward and 13 Jbeta reverse. Using immunoSEQ multiplex PCR, the repertoire was profiled, and TCRdb retains in-frame clones only, with some absent. This sample has approximately 100,000 clones, with around 10% found just once. The sample taken for sequencing was PBMCs. These receptor sequences come from a man between 50 and 59 years old in good health and CMV-seropositive.

This clone was detected a few times. This chain uses TRBV5-4 with TRBJ2-7; perhaps TRBD2 as D (5 bases). The V and J ends lost 0 bases and 6 bases respectively, with 10 bases between them. This CDR3 region has 13 residues. Germline V CDR1 and CDR2: SGHNT, YYREEE (reference sequence). CDR3 DNA: TGTGCCAGCAGCTTGGGGGGAGAGGTCGAGCAGTACTTC. It codes for CASSLGGEVEQYF.

This clone was seen a handful of times. The chain is built from TRBV5-1 and TRBJ2-1; perhaps TRBD2 as D (6 bases). The germline V and J ends were trimmed by 3 bases and 4 bases, with 14 bases remaining between them. Germline V CDR1 and CDR2: SGHRS, YFSETQ. This CDR3 has 15 residues. The CDR3 DNA sequence: TGCGCCAGCAGCTATAGCGGATTGGCTTACAATGAGCAGTTCTTC. Protein: CASSYSGLAYNEQFF.

The chain employs TRBV7-8 and TRBJ1-5; 9 positions agree with TRBD1. Losses at the gene ends were 5 bases for V and 6 bases for J; bases not matched to a gene: 2. Germline V gene sequence: CDR1 SGHVS, CDR2 FQNEAQ. This CDR3 region has 13 residues. The CDR3 region is CASSPDRGQPQHF. The CDR3 DNA follows: TGTGCCAGCAGCCCGGACAGGGGTCAGCCCCAGCATTTT.

The chain couples TRBV18 to TRBJ2-5; D remains ambiguous. V was clipped by 0 bases and J by 4 bases, with 6 bases between them. CDR1 and CDR2 (germline): KGHSH, LQKENI. The CDR3 is 13 residues long. CDR3 sequence (DNA): TGTGCCAGCTCACCACCCCTAGGAGAGACCCAGTACTTC. Residues: CASSPPLGETQYF.

This clone was found a few times. The CDR3 loop is CASSNRRSAMYQETQYF. The CDR3 nucleotides read TGTGCCAGCAGCAACCGACGGAGTGCGATGTACCAAGAGACCCAGTACTTC. The chain couples TRBV7-9 to TRBJ2-5; D remains ambiguous. The V end was cut by 5 bases, the J end by 0 bases, with 19 bases between. CDR1 and CDR2 (germline): SEHNR, FQNEAQ (reference sequence). CDR3 length: 17 residues.

V usage is TRBV9 and J usage is TRBJ2-2; 13 bases are a match to TRBD2. Germline trimming cut 3 bases from V and 1 base from J; bases unmatched to any gene: 6. CDR3 length equals 18 residues. CDR1 is SGDLS and CDR2 is YYNGEE in the germline V gene. This CDR3 reads CASSGWTSGSENTGELFF. CDR3 nucleotide sequence: TGTGCCAGCAGCGGATGGACTAGCGGGAGTGAGAACACCGGGGAGCTGTTTTTT. Combining the CDR3 with reference TRBV9 and TRBJ2-2 gives the whole variable domain DSGVTQTPKHLITATGQRVTLRCSPRSGDLSVYWYQQSLDQGLQFLIQYYNGEERAKGNILERFSAQQFPDLHSELNLSSLELGDSALYFCASSGWTSGSENTGELFFGEGSRLTVL.

The chain has TRBV18 and TRBJ2-7, with 11 nucleotides matching TRBD1. V was clipped by 5 bases and J by 4 bases; unmatched bases: 4. Germline V gives CDR1 KGHSH, CDR2 LQKENI. The CDR3 is made up of 14 amino acids. The CDR3 coding sequence is TGTGCCAGCTCATATGGGACAGGGGGTTACGAGCAGTACTTC. Residues: CASSYGTGGYEQYF. Based on the CDR3 plus reference TRBV18 and TRBJ2-7, the full variable domain is NAGVMQNPRHLVRRRGQEARLRCSPMKGHSHVYWYRQLPEEGLKFMVYLQKENIIDESGMPKERFSAEFPKEGPSILRIQQVVRGDSAAYFCASSYGTGGYEQYFGPGTRLTVT.

Only a few counts were recorded for this clone. V usage is TRBV27 and J usage is TRBJ1-1, with TRBD1 matching over 7 bases. The CDR3 consists of 15 residues. CDR1 MNHEY and CDR2 SMNVEV come from the germline V gene (reference sequence). V dropped 5 bases and J dropped 6; count of bases not matched to a gene: 12. The CDR3 nucleotides are TGTGCCAGCAGTGTCTCGAGGGGGCAAGGCCCTGAAGCTTTCTTT. Protein: CASSVSRGQGPEAFF.

This chain links TRBV6-1 with TRBJ2-1, with TRBD1 identical over 8 bases. The ends lost 2 bases at V and 6 bases at J; junction bases unmatched: 3. This CDR3 region has 14 residues. Germline V CDR1 and CDR2: MNHNS, SASEGT. Here the CDR3 DNA reads TGTGCCAGCAGTGAAAACACAGGGGGCAATGAGCAGTTCTTC. Residues: CASSENTGGNEQFF.

This clone has more than one count but fewer than ten. The CDR3 sequence: CASGGLAIRGSDEQFF. DNA for the CDR3: TGTGCCAGCGGGGGACTAGCAATTAGAGGCTCGGATGAGCAGTTCTTC. This sequence joins TRBV7-3 and TRBJ2-1, with 9 bases lining up with TRBD2. Trimming removed 8 bases from V and 8 bases from J; junction bases left unmatched: 16. This CDR3 spans 16 amino acids. Germline V gene sequence: CDR1 SGHTA, CDR2 FQGTGA.

This clone showed up just a few times. The chain recombines TRBV2 with TRBJ2-5, with TRBD2 matching over 8 bases. Germline V gene sequence: CDR1 SNHLY, CDR2 FYNNEI. The CDR3 totals 14 residues. J was trimmed by 1 base and V by 6 bases; bases with no gene match: 4. This CDR3 reads CASRRTSGQETQYF. The DNA for the CDR3 is TGTGCCAGCAGGAGAACTAGCGGCCAAGAGACCCAGTACTTC.

This clone was seen a few times. The rearrangement links TRBV10-3 to TRBJ2-2; TRBD2 matches at 9 bases. Germline values: CDR1 ENHRY, CDR2 SYGVKD. The CDR3 covers 15 residues. Trimming at V came to 0 bases and at J to 11 bases, leaving 7 bases not matched to a gene. The CDR3 spells CAISESPSGAGELFF. The CDR3 DNA is TGTGCCATCAGTGAGTCACCTAGCGGGGCGGGTGAGCTGTTTTTT.

V is TRBV9 and J is TRBJ2-2; D is perhaps TRBD2 (5 bases). The CDR3 spans 16 residues. Germline assignment: CDR1 SGDLS and CDR2 YYNGEE. The V end was cut by 3 bases, the J end by 4 bases, with 16 bases between. CDR3 loop: CASSDRDARVTGELFF. CDR3 in DNA: TGTGCCAGCAGCGACCGGGATGCCCGCGTCACCGGGGAGCTGTTTTTT.

This chain links TRBV10-3 with TRBJ1-2, with D tentatively TRBD1 (5 bases). CDR3 length: 15 amino acids. CDR1 and CDR2 (germline): ENHRY, SYGVKD. Trimming took 0 bases from V and 3 from J, leaving 11 bases between them. CDR3 DNA sequence: TGTGCCATCAGTGAGTCGTACAGGATTGACTATGGCTACACCTTC. Residues: CAISESYRIDYGYTF.

V and J are TRBV13 and TRBJ2-3, with D possibly being TRBD2 (6 bases). The CDR3 has 16 residues. Trimming removed 5 bases at V and 3 bases at J, with 18 bases between. The germline V gene encodes CDR1 PRHDT and CDR2 FYEKMQ (reference sequence). This chain's CDR3 is CASSASGLSVTDTQYF. In DNA form, the CDR3 reads TGTGCCAGCAGCGCCTCGGGACTTAGCGTGACAGATACGCAGTATTTT.

This clone was counted only a few times. The chain combines TRBV27 with TRBJ1-4; perhaps TRBD1 as D (5 bases). V was cut by 6 bases and J by 4 bases, with 12 bases left in between. Germline V gene sequence: CDR1 MNHEY, CDR2 SMNVEV (reference sequence). The CDR3 is 14 amino acids. The CDR3 DNA is TGTGCCAGCAGCCCGTGGGGCAGTAATGAAAAACTGTTTTTT. It is translated as CASSPWGSNEKLFF.

The chain links TRBV15 to TRBJ2-7; TRBD2 matches 8 bases. The J segment lost 4 bases and the V segment lost 0 bases, leaving 11 bases of the junction unmatched. This CDR3 comprises 17 residues. The germline gives CDR1 LNHNV, CDR2 YYDKDF (reference sequence). CDR3 nucleotides: TGTGCCACCAGCAGAGACTGGGGGAGCGGGAGCTCTTACGAGCAGTACTTC. It encodes CATSRDWGSGSSYEQYF.

Only a few counts were recorded for this clone. The chain links TRBV27 to TRBJ1-1; TRBD1 aligns across 10 bases. Germline V CDR1 and CDR2: MNHEY, SMNVEV (reference sequence). V trimming: 5 bases; J trimming: 7 bases; junction bases outside the gene matches: 4. This CDR3 is 13 amino acids long. The chain's CDR3 is CASSHGTGVEAFF. The CDR3 nucleotides are TGTGCCAGCAGTCATGGGACAGGGGTTGAAGCTTTCTTT.

This chain joins TRBV13 and TRBJ2-5, with TRBD1 as a possible D gene (5 bases). The CDR3 spans 15 residues. V gave up 5 bases and J gave up 4 bases, with 17 bases separating them. The germline V gene encodes CDR1 PRHDT and CDR2 FYEKMQ (reference sequence). CDR3 DNA sequence: TGTGCCAGCAGCCCCGGGTCTCAAAGGGGAGAGACCCAGTACTTC. This codes for CASSPGSQRGETQYF.